A selection of T cell receptor beta chains follows, all from one sample in a study of cytomegalovirus exposure and HLA in healthy donors. Some clones are missing from TCRdb's copy, which holds only in-frame ones; the method was immunoSEQ multiplex PCR. This sample has 150,000 to 200,000 clones, with around 90% found just once. Sequencing was done on a sample of PBMCs. Receptors originate from a boy aged 2 to 9 in good health and CMV-seronegative. CDR3s leave out the opening cysteine and the closing phenylalanine or tryptophan.

j_gene,v_gene,CDR3aa
TRBJ2-3,TRBV10-3,AISNPGDGTDTQY
TRBJ1-1,TRBV9,ASSVVGDEPSAEAF
TRBJ2-5,TRBV5-1,ASSFLGTGQETQY
TRBJ2-7,TRBV28,ASSLSDRGREQY
TRBJ1-2,TRBV6-1,ASSDSRGRTNYGYT
TRBJ2-3,TRBV9,ASSPTGADTQY
TRBJ2-7,TRBV30,AWSVPGLAGASYEQY
TRBJ2-5,TRBV2,ASSPGQETQY
TRBJ1-1,TRBV30,AWARGIEAF
TRBJ2-7,TRBV19,ASSIGALYEQY
TRBJ2-2,TRBV29-1,SVEGLAGVTGELF
TRBJ2-3,TRBV14,ASSQEQLLTDTQY
TRBJ1-1,TRBV6-1,ASSTGNTEAF
TRBJ1-2,TRBV9,ASSVDQGSGQYYGYT
TRBJ1-1,TRBV7-9,ASSLVPTGNTEAF
TRBJ1-1,TRBV27,ASSFVRSADTEAF
TRBJ2-1,TRBV5-1,ASSLGGRELYNEQF
TRBJ2-7,TRBV7-9,ASSSPTGQGTKSSYEQY
TRBJ2-4,TRBV9,ASSVYGHTDLKNIQY
TRBJ2-5,TRBV5-4,ASSTGGETQY
TRBJ1-1,TRBV6-5,ASALRGDTEAF
TRBJ2-7,TRBV7-2,ASSSERTSLAYEQY
TRBJ1-4,TRBV19,ASRGEYSEKLF
TRBJ2-1,TRBV28,ASSLRSPGSNEQF
TRBJ2-5,TRBV11-2,ASSFLRDNEETQY
TRBJ2-1,TRBV30,ASQTSGRLNEQF
TRBJ2-3,TRBV5-6,ASSFYPGGVDTQY
TRBJ2-7,TRBV28,ASSSFGTDVIPY
TRBJ2-4,TRBV21-1,ASSKKSRVYKNIQY
TRBJ2-7,TRBV28,ASSPPSYEQY
TRBJ2-2,TRBV14,ASSRRLAGGTGELF
TRBJ1-4,TRBV6-1,ASRAGGANEKLF
TRBJ2-2,TRBV27,ASSLRQSYAGELF
TRBJ1-1,TRBV19,ASSGQWDTEAF
TRBJ1-5,TRBV5-1,ASSLTGAQPQH
TRBJ2-2,TRBV5-1,ASSLASIGRADTGELF
TRBJ2-1,TRBV5-6,ASSTWTRPGNEQF
TRBJ1-1,TRBV28,ASSLWGQDLVRGTEAF
TRBJ1-5,TRBV5-1,ASSLAGFGQPQH
TRBJ2-2,TRBV5-1,ASQLGVTGELF
TRBJ1-4,TRBV9,ASSVTAFKGQRL
TRBJ2-4,TRBV28,ASRLGLARRERQPVPTKNIQY
TRBJ2-7,TRBV11-1,ASSLGLGGYEQY
TRBJ2-4,TRBV7-9,ASSFVALGSMDIQY
TRBJ1-5,TRBV7-6,ASSLEQGALNQPQH
TRBJ1-1,TRBV5-1,ASSFLQGALDTEAF
TRBJ2-7,TRBV28,ASSEVGQGESYEQY
TRBJ1-5,TRBV6-1,ASKIDQGFNQPQH
TRBJ1-6,TRBV2,ASSGQGRSPLH
TRBJ2-7,TRBV2,ASTSLDQPPGEGEQY
TRBJ1-1,TRBV19,ASSIGPQGNTEAF